These 5 T cell receptor beta chains originate from one sample sequenced in a study of T-cell memory formation after mild COVID-19. In TCRdb, the 5' RACE reads were re-called with MiXCR into one record per CDR3 protein. This repertoire shows fewer than 700,000 distinct CDR3 sequences, roughly 17% found once; its top ten account for around 11%. Sequencing was performed on PBMCs or a T cell subset sorted from them (not recorded which). The receptors come from an adult woman who had mild COVID-19 (a few samples of this study predate the infection). Cell type and time point are not known.

The chain combines TRBV25-1 with TRBJ1-1; D not certain. The CDR3 totals 16 residues. V was trimmed by 2 bases and J by 4 bases, leaving 17 bases between them. The V gene's germline CDR1 is MGHDK and CDR2 SYGVNS. CDR3 nucleotides: TGTGCCAGCAGTGAAGCCCCACCGGGTCAAGGCACTGAAGCTTTCTTT. This sequence encodes CASSEAPPGQGTEAFF.

The sample holds a few counts of this clonotype. The chain recombines TRBV7-9 with TRBJ2-1; TRBD2 agrees at 7 bases. With 4 bases clipped from V and 5 bases from J, the junction kept 5 bases outside the gene matches. There are 14 residues in the CDR3. Germline V lookup: CDR1 SEHNR, CDR2 FQNEAQ (reference sequence). The CDR3 reads CASSSRELNNEQFF. Here the CDR3 DNA reads TGTGCCAGCAGCTCGCGGGAGTTAAACAATGAGCAGTTCTTC.

The rearrangement links TRBV14 to TRBJ1-1, with no clear D. Germline CDR1 and CDR2: SGHDN and FVKESK. V lost 5 bases to trimming and J lost 1 base, with 8 bases between them. The CDR3 extends over 13 amino acids. The CDR3 region is CASSECPNTEAFF. The CDR3 DNA sequence: TGTGCCAGCAGCGAATGCCCGAACACTGAAGCTTTCTTT.

This clonotype occurred a few times. The chain couples TRBV27 to TRBJ2-5, with 8 nucleotides matching TRBD1. The V segment lost 4 bases and the J segment 0 bases; nucleotides outside the gene matches: 7. This CDR3 is 16 amino acids long. Per germline, CDR1 MNHEY and CDR2 SMNVEV (reference sequence). The CDR3 loop reads CASSSWTGQDQETQYF. The CDR3 bases are TGTGCCAGCAGTTCCTGGACAGGGCAGGACCAAGAGACCCAGTACTTC.

This clonotype has a handful of counts. The CDR3 nucleotides read TGTGCCAGCAGCCCCCGAATTGAGCGGGGGGTAAAAGAGACCCAGTACTTC. Amino acids: CASSPRIERGVKETQYF. The V gene is TRBV9, the J gene TRBJ2-5; 9 bases are shared with TRBD2. V lost 4 bases and J lost 3; bases outside the gene matches: 13. This CDR3 is 17 amino acids long. Germline assignment: CDR1 SGDLS and CDR2 YYNGEE.